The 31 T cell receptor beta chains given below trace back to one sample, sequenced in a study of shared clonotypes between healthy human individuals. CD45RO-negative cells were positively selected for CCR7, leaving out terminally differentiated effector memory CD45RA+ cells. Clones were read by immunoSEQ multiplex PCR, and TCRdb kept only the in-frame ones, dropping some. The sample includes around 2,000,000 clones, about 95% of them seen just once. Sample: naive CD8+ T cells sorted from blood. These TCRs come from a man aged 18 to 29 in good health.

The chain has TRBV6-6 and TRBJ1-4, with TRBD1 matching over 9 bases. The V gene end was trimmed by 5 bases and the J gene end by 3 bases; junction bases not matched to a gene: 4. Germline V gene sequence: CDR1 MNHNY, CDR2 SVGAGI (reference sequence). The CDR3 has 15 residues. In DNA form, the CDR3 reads TGTGCCAGCAGTAACAGGGGGCCGGCTAATGAAAAACTGTTTTTT. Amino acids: CASSNRGPANEKLFF.

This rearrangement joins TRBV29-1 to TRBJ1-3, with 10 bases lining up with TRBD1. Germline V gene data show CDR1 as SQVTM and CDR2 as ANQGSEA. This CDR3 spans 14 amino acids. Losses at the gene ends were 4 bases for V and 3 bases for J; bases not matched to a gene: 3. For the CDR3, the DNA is TGCAGCGTTGTGACAGGGGGCTTTGGAAACACCATATATTTT. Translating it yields CSVVTGGFGNTIYF. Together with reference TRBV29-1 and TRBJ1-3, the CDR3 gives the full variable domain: SAVISQKPSRDICQRGTSLTIQCQVDSQVTMMFWYRQQPGQSLTLIATANQGSEATYESGFVIDKFPISRPNLTFSTLTVSNMSPEDSSIYLCSVVTGGFGNTIYFGEGSWLTVV.

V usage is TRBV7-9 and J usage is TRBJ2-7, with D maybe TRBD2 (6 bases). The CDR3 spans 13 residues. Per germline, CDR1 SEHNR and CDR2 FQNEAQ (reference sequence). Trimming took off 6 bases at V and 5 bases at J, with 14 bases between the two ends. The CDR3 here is CASRPGGSNEQYF. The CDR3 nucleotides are TGTGCCAGCAGACCCGGGGGTTCAAACGAGCAGTACTTC.

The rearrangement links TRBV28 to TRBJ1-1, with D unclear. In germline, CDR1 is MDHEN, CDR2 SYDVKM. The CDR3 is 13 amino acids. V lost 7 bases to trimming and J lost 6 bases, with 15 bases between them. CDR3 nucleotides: TGTGCCAGCACCCATCCGTTGGGCGCTGAAGCTTTCTTT. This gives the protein CASTHPLGAEAFF.

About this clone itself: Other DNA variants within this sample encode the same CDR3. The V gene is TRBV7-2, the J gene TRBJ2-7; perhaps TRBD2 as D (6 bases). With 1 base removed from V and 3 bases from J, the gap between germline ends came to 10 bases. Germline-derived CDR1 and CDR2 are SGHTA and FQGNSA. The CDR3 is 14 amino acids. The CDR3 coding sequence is TGTGCCAGCAGCTTAGGCGCGGGAAGCTACGAGCAGTACTTC. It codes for CASSLGAGSYEQYF.

The CDR3 coding sequence is TGTGCCAGCAGCCTCGGGACAGCCGATGGCTACACCTTC. Protein product: CASSLGTADGYTF. This rearrangement joins TRBV11-2 to TRBJ1-2; 7 nucleotides match TRBD1. This CDR3 is built from 13 residues. Trimming at V came to 5 bases and at J to 6 bases, leaving 6 bases not matched to a gene. Germline V gene data show CDR1 as SGHAT and CDR2 as FQNNGV.

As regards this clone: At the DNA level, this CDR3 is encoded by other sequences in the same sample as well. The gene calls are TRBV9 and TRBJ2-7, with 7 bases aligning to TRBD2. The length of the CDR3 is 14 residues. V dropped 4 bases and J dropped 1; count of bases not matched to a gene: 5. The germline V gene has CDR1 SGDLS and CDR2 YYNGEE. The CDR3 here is CASSFGLGSYEQYF. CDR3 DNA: TGTGCCAGCAGCTTCGGACTAGGTTCCTACGAGCAGTACTTC.

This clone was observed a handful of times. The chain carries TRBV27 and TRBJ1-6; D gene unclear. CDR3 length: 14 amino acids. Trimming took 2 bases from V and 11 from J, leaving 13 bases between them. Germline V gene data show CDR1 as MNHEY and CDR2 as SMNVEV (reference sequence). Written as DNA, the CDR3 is TGTGCCAGCAGTTTAGTCCGGGGTTTTACACCCCTCCACTTT. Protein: CASSLVRGFTPLHF.

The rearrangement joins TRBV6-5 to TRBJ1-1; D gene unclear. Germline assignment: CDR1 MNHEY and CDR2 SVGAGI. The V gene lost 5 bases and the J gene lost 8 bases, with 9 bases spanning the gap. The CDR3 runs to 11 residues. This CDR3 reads CASSAYQEAFF. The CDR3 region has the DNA TGTGCCAGCAGTGCGTACCAAGAAGCTTTCTTT.

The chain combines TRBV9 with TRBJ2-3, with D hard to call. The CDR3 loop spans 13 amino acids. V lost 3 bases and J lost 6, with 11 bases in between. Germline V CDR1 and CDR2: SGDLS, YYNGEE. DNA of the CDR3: TGTGCCAGCAGCGCATGGGATCTTGATACGCAGTATTTT. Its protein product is CASSAWDLDTQYF.

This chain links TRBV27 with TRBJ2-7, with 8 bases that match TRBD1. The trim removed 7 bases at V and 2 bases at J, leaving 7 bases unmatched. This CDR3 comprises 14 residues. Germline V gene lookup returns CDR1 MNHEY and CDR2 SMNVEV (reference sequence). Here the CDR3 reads CASTLTGGAYEQYF. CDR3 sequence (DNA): TGTGCCAGCACACTAACAGGGGGAGCCTACGAGCAGTACTTC.

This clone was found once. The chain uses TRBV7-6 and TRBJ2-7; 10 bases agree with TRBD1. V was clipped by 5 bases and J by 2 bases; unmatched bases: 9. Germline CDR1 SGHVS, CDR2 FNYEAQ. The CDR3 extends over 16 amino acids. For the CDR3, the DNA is TGTGCCAGCAGCCCGGGACAGGGGAAGGGGACCTACGAGCAGTACTTC. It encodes CASSPGQGKGTYEQYF.

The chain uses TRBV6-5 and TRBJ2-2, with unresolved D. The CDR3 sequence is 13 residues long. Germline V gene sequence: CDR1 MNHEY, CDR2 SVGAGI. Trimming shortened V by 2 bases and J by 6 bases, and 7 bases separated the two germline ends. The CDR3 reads CASSYREAGELFF. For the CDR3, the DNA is TGTGCCAGCAGTTACAGGGAAGCCGGGGAGCTGTTTTTT.

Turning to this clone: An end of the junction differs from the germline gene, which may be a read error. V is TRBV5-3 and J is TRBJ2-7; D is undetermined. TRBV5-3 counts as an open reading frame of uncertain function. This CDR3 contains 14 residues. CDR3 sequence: CASSLALSSYEQYF. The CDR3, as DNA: TGTGCCAGCAGCTTGGCATTGAGCTCCTACGAGCAGTACTTC.

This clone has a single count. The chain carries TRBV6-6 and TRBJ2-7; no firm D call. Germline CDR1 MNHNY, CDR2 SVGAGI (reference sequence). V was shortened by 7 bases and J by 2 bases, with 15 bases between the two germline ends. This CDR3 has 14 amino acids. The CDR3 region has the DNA TGTGCCAGCACGGTTGACGGTCCCCCCTACGAGCAGTACTTC. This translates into CASTVDGPPYEQYF.

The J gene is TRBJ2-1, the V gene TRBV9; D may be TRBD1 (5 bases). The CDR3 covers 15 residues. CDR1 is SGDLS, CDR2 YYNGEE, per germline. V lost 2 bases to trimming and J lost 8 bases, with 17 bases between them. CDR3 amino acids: CASSVSQGSMDEQFF. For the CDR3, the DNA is TGTGCCAGCAGCGTTTCCCAGGGTTCCATGGATGAGCAGTTCTTC. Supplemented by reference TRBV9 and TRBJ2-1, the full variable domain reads DSGVTQTPKHLITATGQRVTLRCSPRSGDLSVYWYQQSLDQGLQFLIQYYNGEERAKGNILERFSAQQFPDLHSELNLSSLELGDSALYFCASSVSQGSMDEQFFGPGTRLTVL.

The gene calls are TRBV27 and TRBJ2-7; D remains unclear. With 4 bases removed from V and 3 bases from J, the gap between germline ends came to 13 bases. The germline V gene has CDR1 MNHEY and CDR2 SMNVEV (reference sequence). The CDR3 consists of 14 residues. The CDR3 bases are TGTGCCAGCAGTTCCACGGGCTACCTCTACGAGCAGTACTTC. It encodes CASSSTGYLYEQYF.

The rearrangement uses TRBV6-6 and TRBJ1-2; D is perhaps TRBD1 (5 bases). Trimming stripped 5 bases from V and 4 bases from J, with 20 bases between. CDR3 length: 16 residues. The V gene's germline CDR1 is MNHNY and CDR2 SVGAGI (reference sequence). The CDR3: CASSHAGESTAYGYTF. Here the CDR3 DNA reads TGTGCCAGCAGTCACGCGGGGGAGTCTACAGCCTATGGCTACACCTTC.

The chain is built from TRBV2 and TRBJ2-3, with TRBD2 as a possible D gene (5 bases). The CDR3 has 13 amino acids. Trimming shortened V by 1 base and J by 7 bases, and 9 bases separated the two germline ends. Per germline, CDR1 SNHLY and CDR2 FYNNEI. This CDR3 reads CASSEVRGNTQYF. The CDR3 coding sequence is TGTGCCAGCAGTGAAGTGAGAGGGAATACGCAGTATTTT. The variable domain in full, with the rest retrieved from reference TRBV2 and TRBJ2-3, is EPEVTQTPSHQVTQMGQEVILRCVPISNHLYFYWYRQILGQKVEFLVSFYNNEISEKSEIFDDQFSVERPDGSNFTLKIRSTKLEDSAMYFCASSEVRGNTQYFGPGTRLTVL.

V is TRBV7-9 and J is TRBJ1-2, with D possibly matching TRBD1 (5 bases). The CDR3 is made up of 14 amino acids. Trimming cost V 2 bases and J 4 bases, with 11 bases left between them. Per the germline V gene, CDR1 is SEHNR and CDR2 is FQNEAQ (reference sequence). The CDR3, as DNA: TGTGCCAGCAGCTTACAGGGTCCCGGCTATGGCTACACCTTC. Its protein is CASSLQGPGYGYTF.

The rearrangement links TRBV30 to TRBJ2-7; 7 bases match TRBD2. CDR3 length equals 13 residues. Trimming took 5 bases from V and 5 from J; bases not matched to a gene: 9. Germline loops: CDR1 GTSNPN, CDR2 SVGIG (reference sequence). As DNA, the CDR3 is TGTGCCTGGGCCCGGCGGGAGTCCAACGAGCAGTACTTC. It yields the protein CAWARRESNEQYF.

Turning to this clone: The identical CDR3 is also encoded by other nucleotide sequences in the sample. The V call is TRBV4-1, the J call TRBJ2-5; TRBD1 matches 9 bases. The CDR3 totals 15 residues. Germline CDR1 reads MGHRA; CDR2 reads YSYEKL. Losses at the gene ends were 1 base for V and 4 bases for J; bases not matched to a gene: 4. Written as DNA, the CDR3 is TGCGCCAGCAGCCAAGGACAGGGGGAAGGAGAGACCCAGTACTTC. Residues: CASSQGQGEGETQYF.

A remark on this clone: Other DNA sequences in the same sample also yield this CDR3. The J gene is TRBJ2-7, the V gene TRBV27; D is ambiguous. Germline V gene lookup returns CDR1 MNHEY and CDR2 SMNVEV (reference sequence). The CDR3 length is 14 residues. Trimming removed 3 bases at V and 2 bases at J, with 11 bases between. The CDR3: CASSLATGTYEQYF. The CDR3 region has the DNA TGTGCCAGCAGTTTGGCCACTGGGACCTACGAGCAGTACTTC.

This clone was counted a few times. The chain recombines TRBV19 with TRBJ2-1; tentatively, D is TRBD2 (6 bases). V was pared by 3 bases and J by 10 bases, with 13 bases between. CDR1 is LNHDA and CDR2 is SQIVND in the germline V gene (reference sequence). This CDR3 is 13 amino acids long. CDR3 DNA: TGTGCCAGTAGTATCCTCGGACTACCCGAGCAGTTCTTC. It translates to CASSILGLPEQFF.

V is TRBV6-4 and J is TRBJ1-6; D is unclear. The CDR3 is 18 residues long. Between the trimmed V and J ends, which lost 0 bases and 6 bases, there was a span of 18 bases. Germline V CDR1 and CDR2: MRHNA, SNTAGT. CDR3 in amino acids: CASSDSGPSPLLNSPLHF. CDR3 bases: TGTGCCAGCAGTGACTCAGGACCTTCCCCTCTCCTTAATTCACCCCTCCACTTT.

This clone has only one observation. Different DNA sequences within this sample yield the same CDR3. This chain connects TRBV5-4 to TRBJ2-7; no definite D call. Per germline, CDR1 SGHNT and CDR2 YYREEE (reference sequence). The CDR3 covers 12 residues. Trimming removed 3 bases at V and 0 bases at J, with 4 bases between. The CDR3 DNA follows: TGTGCCAGCAGCTCCGACTCCTACGAGCAGTACTTC. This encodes CASSSDSYEQYF.

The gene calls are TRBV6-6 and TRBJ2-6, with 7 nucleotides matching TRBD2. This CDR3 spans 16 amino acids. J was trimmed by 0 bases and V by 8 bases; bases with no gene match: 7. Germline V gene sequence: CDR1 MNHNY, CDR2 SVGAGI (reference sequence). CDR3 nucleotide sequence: TGTGCCAGCTTGCTATCGGGAGGCTCTGGGGCCAACGTCCTGACTTTC. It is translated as CASLLSGGSGANVLTF.

CDR3 sequence: CASSHSRASSYEQYF. Here the CDR3 DNA reads TGTGCCAGCAGCCATTCCAGGGCTAGCTCCTACGAGCAGTACTTC. The chain has TRBV7-9 and TRBJ2-7, with a possible D match to TRBD1 (5 bases). V dropped 5 bases and J dropped 0 bases, with 14 bases sitting between them. Germline CDR1 SEHNR, CDR2 FQNEAQ (reference sequence). The CDR3 covers 15 residues. The whole variable domain, remainder taken from reference TRBV7-9 and TRBJ2-7, is DTGVSQNPRHKITKRGQNVTFRCDPISEHNRLYWYRQTLGQGPEFLTYFQNEAQLEKSRLLSDRFSAERPKGSFSTLEIQRTEQGDSAMYLCASSHSRASSYEQYFGPGTRLTVT.

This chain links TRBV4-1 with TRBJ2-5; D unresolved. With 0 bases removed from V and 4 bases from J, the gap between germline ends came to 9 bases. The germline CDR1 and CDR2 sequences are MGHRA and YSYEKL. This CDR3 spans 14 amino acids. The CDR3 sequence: CASSQEDKGETQYF. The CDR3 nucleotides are TGCGCCAGCAGCCAAGAAGACAAAGGAGAGACCCAGTACTTC.

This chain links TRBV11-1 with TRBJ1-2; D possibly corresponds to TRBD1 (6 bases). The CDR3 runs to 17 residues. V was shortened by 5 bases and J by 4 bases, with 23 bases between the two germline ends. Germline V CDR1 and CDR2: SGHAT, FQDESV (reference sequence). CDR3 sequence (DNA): TGTGCCAGCAGCCATGGGACGCCTAACAGGGATCGCTATGGCTACACCTTC. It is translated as CASSHGTPNRDRYGYTF.

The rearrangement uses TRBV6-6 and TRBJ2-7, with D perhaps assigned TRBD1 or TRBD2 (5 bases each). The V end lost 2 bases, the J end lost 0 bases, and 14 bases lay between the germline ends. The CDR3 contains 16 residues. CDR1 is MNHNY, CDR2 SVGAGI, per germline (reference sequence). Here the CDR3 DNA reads TGTGCCAGCAGTTACCCCTCCCGGGACGACTCCTACGAGCAGTACTTC. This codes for CASSYPSRDDSYEQYF.